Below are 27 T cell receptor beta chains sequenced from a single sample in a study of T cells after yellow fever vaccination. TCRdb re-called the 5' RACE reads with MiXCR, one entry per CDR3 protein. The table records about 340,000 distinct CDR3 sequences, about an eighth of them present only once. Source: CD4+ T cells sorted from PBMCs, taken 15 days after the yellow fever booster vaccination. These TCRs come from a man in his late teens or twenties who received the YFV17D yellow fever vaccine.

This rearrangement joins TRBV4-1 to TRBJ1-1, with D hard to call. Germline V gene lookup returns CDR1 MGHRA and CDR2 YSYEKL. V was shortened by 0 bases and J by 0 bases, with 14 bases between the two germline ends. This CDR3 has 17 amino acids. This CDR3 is CASSQEGVLIMNTEAFF. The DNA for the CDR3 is TGCGCCAGCAGCCAAGAAGGAGTACTGATCATGAACACTGAAGCTTTCTTT.

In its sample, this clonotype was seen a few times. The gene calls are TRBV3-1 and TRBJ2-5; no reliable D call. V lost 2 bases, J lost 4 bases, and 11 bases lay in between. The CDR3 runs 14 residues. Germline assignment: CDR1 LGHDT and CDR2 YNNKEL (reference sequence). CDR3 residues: CASSQLAAAETQYF. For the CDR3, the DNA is TGTGCCAGCAGCCAACTGGCGGCGGCAGAGACCCAGTACTTC.

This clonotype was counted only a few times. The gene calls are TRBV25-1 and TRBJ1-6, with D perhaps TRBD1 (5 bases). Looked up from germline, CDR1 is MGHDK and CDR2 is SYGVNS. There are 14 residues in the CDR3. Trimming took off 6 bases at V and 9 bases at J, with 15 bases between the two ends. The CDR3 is CASSLDSRSSPLHF. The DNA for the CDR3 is TGTGCCAGCAGCCTAGACAGTCGGAGTTCACCCCTCCACTTT.

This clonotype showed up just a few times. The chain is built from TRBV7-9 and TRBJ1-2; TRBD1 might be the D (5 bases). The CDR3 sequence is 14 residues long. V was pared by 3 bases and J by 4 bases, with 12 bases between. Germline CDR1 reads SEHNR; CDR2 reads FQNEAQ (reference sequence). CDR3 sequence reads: CASSFRGVSYGYTF. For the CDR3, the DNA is TGTGCCAGCAGCTTCCGGGGGGTTAGCTATGGCTACACCTTC.

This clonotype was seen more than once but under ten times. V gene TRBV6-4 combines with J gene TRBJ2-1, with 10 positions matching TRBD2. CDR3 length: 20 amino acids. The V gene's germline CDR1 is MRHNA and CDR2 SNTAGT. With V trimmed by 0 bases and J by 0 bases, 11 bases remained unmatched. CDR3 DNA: TGTGCCAGCAGTGACTCAAAGTGGCTAGCGGGGGTGAGCTCCTACAATGAGCAGTTCTTC. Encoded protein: CASSDSKWLAGVSSYNEQFF.

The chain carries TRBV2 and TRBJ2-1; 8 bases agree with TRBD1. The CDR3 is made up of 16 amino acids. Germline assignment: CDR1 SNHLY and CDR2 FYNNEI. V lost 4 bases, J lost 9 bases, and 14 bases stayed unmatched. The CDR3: CASSVGVGGQGTEQFF. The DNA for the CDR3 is TGTGCCAGCAGTGTTGGTGTGGGAGGACAGGGCACTGAGCAGTTCTTC.

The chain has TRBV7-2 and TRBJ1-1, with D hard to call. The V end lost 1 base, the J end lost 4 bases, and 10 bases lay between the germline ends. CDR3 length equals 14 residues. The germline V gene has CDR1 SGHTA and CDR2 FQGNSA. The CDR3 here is CASSLVGQLTEAFF. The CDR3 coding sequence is TGTGCCAGCAGCTTAGTCGGCCAGCTCACTGAAGCTTTCTTT.

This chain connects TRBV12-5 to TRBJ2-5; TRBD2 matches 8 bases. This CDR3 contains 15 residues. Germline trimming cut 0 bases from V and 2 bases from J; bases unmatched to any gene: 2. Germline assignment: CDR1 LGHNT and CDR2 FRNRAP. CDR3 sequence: CASGLVIAGQETQYF. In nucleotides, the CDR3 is TGTGCTAGTGGTTTGGTAATAGCGGGGCAAGAGACCCAGTACTTC.

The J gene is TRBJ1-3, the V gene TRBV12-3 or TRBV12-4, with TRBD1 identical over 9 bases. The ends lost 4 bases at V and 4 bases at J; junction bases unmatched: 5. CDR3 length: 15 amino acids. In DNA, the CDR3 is TGTGCCAGCAGTTCAACAGGGGGCCCAGGAAACACCATATATTTT. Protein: CASSSTGGPGNTIYF.

CDR3 region: CASSGRDRVIPNVDNEQYF. The CDR3 nucleotides are TGTGCCAGCAGTGGACGAGACAGGGTAATCCCCAATGTCGACAACGAGCAGTACTTC. The chain employs TRBV2 and TRBJ2-7; 7 bases match TRBD1. Germline V gene lookup returns CDR1 SNHLY and CDR2 FYNNEI. With V trimmed by 4 bases and J by 5 bases, 23 bases remained unmatched. This CDR3 is 19 amino acids long.

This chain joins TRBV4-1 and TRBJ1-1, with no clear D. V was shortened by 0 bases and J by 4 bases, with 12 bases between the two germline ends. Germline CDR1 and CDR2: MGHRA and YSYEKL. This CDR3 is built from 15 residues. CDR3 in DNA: TGCGCCAGCAGCCAAGAACTCCGGAGCCGCACTGAAGCTTTCTTT. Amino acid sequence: CASSQELRSRTEAFF.

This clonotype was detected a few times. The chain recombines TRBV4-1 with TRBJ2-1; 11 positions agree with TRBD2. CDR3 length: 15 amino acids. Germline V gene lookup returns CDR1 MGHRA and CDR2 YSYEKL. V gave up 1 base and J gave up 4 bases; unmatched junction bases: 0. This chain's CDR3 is CASSQASGGYNEQFF. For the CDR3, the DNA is TGCGCCAGCAGCCAAGCTAGCGGGGGGTACAATGAGCAGTTCTTC.

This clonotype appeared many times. CDR3 protein: CASSSTGEQPQHF. Written as DNA, the CDR3 is TGTGCCAGCAGTTCGACAGGGGAGCAGCCCCAGCATTTT. The J gene is TRBJ1-5, the V gene TRBV13; 8 bases match TRBD1. Losses at the gene ends were 6 bases for V and 7 bases for J; bases not matched to a gene: 5. Germline V gene data show CDR1 as PRHDT and CDR2 as FYEKMQ (reference sequence). This CDR3 comprises 13 residues.

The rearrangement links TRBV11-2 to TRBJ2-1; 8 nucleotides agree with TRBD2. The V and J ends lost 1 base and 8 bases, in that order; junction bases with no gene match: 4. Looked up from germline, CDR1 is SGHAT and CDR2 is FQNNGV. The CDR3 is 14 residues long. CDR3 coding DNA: TGTGCCAGCAGCTTAGCGGCGGGGGGATATGAGCAGTTCTTC. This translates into CASSLAAGGYEQFF.

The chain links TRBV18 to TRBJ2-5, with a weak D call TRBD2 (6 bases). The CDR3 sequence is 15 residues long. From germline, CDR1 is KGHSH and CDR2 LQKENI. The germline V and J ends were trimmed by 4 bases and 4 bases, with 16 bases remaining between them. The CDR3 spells CASSLLAQFSETQYF. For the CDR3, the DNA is TGTGCCAGCTCACTGCTAGCGCAGTTCTCAGAGACCCAGTACTTC.

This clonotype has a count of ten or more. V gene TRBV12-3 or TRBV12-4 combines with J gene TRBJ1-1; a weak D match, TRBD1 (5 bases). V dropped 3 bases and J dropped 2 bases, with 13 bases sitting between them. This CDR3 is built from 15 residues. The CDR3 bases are TGTGCCAGCAGTTTTGGTGGGACGGTAAACACTGAAGCTTTCTTT. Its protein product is CASSFGGTVNTEAFF.

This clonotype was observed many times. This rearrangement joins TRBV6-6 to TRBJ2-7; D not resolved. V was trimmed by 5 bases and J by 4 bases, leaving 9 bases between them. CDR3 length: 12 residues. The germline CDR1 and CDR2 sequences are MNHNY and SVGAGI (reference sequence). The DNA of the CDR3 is TGTGCCAGCAGTACCCCTCTATACGAGCAGTACTTC. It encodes CASSTPLYEQYF.

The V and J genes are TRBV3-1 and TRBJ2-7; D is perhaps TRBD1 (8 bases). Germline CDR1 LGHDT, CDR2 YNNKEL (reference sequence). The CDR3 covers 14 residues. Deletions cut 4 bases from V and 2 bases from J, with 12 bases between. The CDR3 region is CASSLQGGAYEQYF. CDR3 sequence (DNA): TGTGCCAGCAGCCTACAGGGGGGGGCCTACGAGCAGTACTTC.

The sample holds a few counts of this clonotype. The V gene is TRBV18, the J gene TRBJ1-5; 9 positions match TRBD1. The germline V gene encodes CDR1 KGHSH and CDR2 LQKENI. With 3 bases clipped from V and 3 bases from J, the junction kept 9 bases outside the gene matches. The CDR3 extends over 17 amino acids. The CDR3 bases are TGTGCCAGCTCACCTCGGACAGGGGCCCTCCACAATCAGCCCCAGCATTTT. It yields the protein CASSPRTGALHNQPQHF.

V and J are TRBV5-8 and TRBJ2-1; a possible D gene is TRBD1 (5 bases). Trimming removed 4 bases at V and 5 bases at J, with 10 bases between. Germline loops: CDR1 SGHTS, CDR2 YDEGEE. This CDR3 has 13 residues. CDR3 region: CASSTTANNEQFF. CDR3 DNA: TGTGCCAGCAGCACGACAGCGAACAATGAGCAGTTCTTC.

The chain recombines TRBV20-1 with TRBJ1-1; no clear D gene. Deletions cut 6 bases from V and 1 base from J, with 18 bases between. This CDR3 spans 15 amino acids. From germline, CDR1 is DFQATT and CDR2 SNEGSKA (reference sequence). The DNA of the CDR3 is TGCAGTGCCCCAATCGCCCTCAGGACGAACACTGAAGCTTTCTTT. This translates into CSAPIALRTNTEAFF.

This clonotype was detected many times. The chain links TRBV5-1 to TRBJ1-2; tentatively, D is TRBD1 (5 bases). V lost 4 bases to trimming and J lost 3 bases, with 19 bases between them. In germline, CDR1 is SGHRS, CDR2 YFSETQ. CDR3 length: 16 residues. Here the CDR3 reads CASSLFGGDLDYGYTF. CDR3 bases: TGCGCCAGCAGCCTGTTCGGGGGGGATCTAGACTATGGCTACACCTTC.

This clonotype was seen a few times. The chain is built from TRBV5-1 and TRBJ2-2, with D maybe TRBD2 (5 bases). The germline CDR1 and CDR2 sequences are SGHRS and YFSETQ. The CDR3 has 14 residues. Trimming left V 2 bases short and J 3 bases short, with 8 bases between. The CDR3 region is CASSFRGDTGELFF. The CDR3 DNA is TGCGCCAGCAGCTTCCGGGGAGACACCGGGGAGCTGTTTTTT. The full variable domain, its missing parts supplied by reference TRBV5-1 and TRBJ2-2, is KAGVTQTPRYLIKTRGQQVTLSCSPISGHRSVSWYQQTPGQGLQFLFEYFSETQRNKGNFPGRFSGRQFSNSRSEMNVSTLELGDSALYLCASSFRGDTGELFFGEGSRLTVL.

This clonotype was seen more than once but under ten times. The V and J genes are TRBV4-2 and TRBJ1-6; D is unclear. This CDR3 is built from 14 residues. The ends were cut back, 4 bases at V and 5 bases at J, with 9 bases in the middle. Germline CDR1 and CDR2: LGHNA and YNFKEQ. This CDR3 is CASSPLGDNSPLHF. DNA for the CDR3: TGTGCCAGCAGCCCCCTTGGGGATAATTCACCCCTCCACTTT.

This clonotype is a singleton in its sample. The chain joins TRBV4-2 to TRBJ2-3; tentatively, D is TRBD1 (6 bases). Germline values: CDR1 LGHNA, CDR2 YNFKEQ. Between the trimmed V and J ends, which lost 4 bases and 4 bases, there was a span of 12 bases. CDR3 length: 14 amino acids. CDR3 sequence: CASSPMGAADTQYF. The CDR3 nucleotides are TGTGCCAGCAGCCCGATGGGGGCGGCAGATACGCAGTATTTT.

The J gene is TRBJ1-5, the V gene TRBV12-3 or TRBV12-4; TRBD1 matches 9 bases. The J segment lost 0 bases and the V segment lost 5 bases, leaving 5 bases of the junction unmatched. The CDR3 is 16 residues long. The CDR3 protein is CASSSGTGYSNQPQHF. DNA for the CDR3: TGTGCCAGCAGTAGCGGGACAGGGTATAGCAATCAGCCCCAGCATTTT.

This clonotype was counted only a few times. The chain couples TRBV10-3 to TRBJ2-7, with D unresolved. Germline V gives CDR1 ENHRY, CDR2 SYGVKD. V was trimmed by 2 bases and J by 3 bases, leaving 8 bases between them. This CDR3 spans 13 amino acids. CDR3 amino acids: CAISEGRFYEQYV. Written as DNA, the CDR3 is TGTGCCATCAGTGAGGGCAGATTCTACGAGCAGTACGTC.